These 2 T cell receptor beta chains share one sample of origin, sequenced in a study of blood T cell repertoires in COVID-19. Produced via immunoSEQ multiplex PCR; TCRdb's table is partial and in-frame only. Of roughly 670,000 clones in the sample, about 87% were seen once. Sequencing was done on a sample of peripheral blood. These receptors originate from a woman between 18 and 29 years old with acute or convalescent COVID-19.

This clone has just a few counts. This rearrangement joins TRBV15 to TRBJ1-3, with D maybe TRBD1 (6 bases). This CDR3 is 19 amino acids long. The germline V and J ends were trimmed by 1 base and 2 bases, with 21 bases remaining between them. Per the germline V gene, CDR1 is LNHNV and CDR2 is YYDKDF (reference sequence). The DNA for the CDR3 is TGTGCCACCAGCAGAGGTCGACAGGTCAGAGTGATTGCTGGAAACACCATATATTTT. Translated, it gives CATSRGRQVRVIAGNTIYF.

This clone was observed a single time. The V call is TRBV27, the J call TRBJ1-5; D uncertain. Trimming took 6 bases from V and 1 from J, leaving 13 bases between them. The CDR3 has 15 residues. Per germline, CDR1 MNHEY and CDR2 SMNVEV (reference sequence). The CDR3: CASRKAGVSNQPQHF. In DNA form, the CDR3 reads TGTGCCAGCAGAAAGGCGGGAGTAAGCAATCAGCCCCAGCATTTT.